This record concerns one T cell receptor (beta chain) sequence. This sample is drawn from a study of beta chain features in type 1 diabetes. CDR3 length: 18 residues. Germline V gene data show CDR1 as SGHNT and CDR2 as YYREEE (reference sequence). V lost 4 bases and J lost 0, with 22 bases in between. Blood was collected once per donor into heparin, averaging around 0.11 L. By way of CD45RO/CCR7/CD25/CD127/CD95/CD27, the CD4+ regulatory, stem cell-like memory, central memory and naive cells were sorted. As every portion of the isolated RNA was reverse transcribed, the sequencing read expressed TCRB transcripts. Sequencing was performed with immunoSEQ multiplex PCR; in TCRdb, only in-frame clones are kept and a portion is missing. The table records hundreds of thousands of clones, less than 15% of them present only once.

The sequence derives from a man in his thirties or forties in good health. The specimen was central memory CD4+ T cells from blood. V gene TRBV5-4 combines with J gene TRBJ1-1; no definite D call. CDR3 in DNA: TGTGCCAGCAGCACCCCGGATTGGGGTACCCGCCTGAACACTGAAGCTTTCTTT. Amino acid sequence: CASSTPDWGTRLNTEAFF. Using reference TRBV5-4 and TRBJ1-1 for the parts outside the CDR3, the full variable domain is ETGVTQSPTHLIKTRGQQVTLRCSSQSGHNTVSWYQQALGQGPQFIFQYYREEENGRGNFPPRFSGLQFPNYSSELNVNALELDDSALYLCASSTPDWGTRLNTEAFFGQGTRLTVV.